This TCR beta chain was identified during a study of CD8 T cells in Susac syndrome. Study-wide context: Of the sequenced Susac syndrome patients, over 5 had active disease and roughly eight were in remission.

RNA in amounts of about 0.5 to 1 ug was reverse transcribed with random hexamers. TCRdb itself ran the immunoSEQ multiplex PCR reads through MiXCR, one entry per CDR3 protein. The data show roughly 160,000 distinct CDR3 sequences, approximately 94% seen once. Germline V gives CDR1 SGHTS, CDR2 YDEGEE. V lost 5 bases and J lost 0, with 12 bases in between. This CDR3 has 16 amino acids. The chain recombines TRBV5-8 with TRBJ2-6; D remains unclear. The TCR comes from a human donor with Susac syndrome. The specimen sequenced was CD4+ T cells from PBMCs. CDR3 protein: CASRRGVPSGANVLTF. The DNA for the CDR3 is TGTGCCAGCAGACGAGGTGTGCCCTCTGGGGCCAACGTCCTGACTTTC.